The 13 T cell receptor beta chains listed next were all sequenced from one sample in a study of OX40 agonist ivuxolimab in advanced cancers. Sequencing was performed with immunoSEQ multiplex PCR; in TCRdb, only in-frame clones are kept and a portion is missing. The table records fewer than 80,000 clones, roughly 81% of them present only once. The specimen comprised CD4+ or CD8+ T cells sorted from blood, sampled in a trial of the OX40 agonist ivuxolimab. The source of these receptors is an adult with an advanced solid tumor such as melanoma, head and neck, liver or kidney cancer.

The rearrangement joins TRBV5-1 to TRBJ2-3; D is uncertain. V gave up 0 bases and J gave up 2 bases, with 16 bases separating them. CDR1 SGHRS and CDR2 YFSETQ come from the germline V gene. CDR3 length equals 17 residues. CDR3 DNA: TGCGCCAGCAGCTTGGCAATGACGGCCTCTGCCACAGATACGCAGTATTTT. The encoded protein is CASSLAMTASATDTQYF.

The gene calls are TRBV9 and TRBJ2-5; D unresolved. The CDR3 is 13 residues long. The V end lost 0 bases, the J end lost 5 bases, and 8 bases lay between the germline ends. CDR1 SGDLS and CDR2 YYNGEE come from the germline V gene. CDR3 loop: CASSVATLETQYF. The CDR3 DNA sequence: TGTGCCAGCAGCGTAGCTACTTTGGAGACCCAGTACTTC.

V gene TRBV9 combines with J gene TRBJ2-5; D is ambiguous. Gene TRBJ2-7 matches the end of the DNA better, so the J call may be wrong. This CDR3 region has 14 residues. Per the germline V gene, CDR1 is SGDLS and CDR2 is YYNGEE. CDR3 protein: CASSVSLVSYEQYF. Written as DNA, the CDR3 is TGTGCCAGCAGCGTATCCCTAGTCTCCTACGAGCAGTACTTC.

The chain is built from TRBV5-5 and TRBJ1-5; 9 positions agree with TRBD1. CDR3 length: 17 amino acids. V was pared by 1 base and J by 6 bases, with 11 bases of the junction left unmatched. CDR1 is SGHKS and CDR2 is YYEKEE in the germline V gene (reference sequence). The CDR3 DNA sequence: TGTGCCAGCAGCTTGTTAGGGTCGACAGGGGGATTTCAGCCCCAGCATTTT. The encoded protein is CASSLLGSTGGFQPQHF.

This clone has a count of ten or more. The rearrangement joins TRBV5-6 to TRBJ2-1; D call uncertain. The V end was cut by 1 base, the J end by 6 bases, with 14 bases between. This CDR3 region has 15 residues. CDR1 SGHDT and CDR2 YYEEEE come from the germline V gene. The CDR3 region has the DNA TGTGCCAGCAGCTTGCGGGTTGGGTACGGCAATGAGCAGTTCTTC. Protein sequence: CASSLRVGYGNEQFF. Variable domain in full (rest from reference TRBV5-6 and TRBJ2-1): DAGVTQSPTHLIKTRGQQVTLRCSPKSGHDTVSWYQQALGQGPQFIFQYYEEEERQRGNFPDRFSGHQFPNYSSELNVNALLLGDSALYLCASSLRVGYGNEQFFGPGTRLTVL.

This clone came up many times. The DNA of the CDR3 is TGTGCCAGCAGTTCACTAGCGGGTTCCTACGAGCAGTACTTC. Amino acids: CASSSLAGSYEQYF. The V gene is TRBV28, the J gene TRBJ2-7; TRBD2 matches 9 bases. This CDR3 comprises 14 residues. Germline V gives CDR1 MDHEN, CDR2 SYDVKM. V shed 4 bases and J 1 base; nucleotides not matched to a gene: 2.

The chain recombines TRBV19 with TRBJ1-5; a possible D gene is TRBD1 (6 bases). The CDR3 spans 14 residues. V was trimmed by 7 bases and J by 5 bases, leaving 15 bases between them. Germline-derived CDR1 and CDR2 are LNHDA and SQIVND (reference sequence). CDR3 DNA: TGTGCCAGTACCGCGGGGGGCACGGATCAGCCCCAGCATTTT. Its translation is CASTAGGTDQPQHF.

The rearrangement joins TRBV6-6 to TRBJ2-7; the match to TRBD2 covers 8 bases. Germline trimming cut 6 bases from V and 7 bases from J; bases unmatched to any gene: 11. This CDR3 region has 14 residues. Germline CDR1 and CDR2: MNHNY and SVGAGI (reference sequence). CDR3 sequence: CASSRPGLGGEQYF. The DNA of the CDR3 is TGTGCCAGCAGCCGCCCGGGACTAGGGGGGGAGCAGTACTTC.

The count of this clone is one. CDR3 sequence reads: CASSLGYGQGSYEQYF. The DNA of the CDR3 is TGTGCCAGCAGTTTAGGTTACGGACAGGGTAGCTACGAGCAGTACTTC. The chain recombines TRBV27 with TRBJ2-7; 8 bases map to TRBD1. CDR3 length: 16 amino acids. Trimming took 2 bases from V and 3 from J; bases not matched to a gene: 9. The germline CDR1 and CDR2 sequences are MNHEY and SMNVEV (reference sequence).

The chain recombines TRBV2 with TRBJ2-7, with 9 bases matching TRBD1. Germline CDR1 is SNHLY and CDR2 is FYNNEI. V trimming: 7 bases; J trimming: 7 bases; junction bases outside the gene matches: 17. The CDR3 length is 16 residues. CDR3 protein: CASTPSRRDRVYEQYF. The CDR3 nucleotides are TGTGCCAGCACCCCCTCTAGGCGGGACAGGGTTTATGAGCAGTACTTC.

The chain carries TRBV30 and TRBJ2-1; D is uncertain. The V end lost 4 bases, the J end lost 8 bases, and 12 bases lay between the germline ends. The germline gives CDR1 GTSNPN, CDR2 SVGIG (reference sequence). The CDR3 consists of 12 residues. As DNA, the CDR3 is TGTGCCTGGACGGTCGCGATTCATGAGCAGTTCTTC. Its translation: CAWTVAIHEQFF.

As DNA, the CDR3 is TGTGCCAGCAGCCAAGTTCTGGGATTCTACGAGCAGTACTTC. It specifies CASSQVLGFYEQYF. This chain uses TRBV6-5 with TRBJ2-7; D unresolved. The CDR3 length is 14 residues. V was clipped by 6 bases and J by 3 bases, with 15 bases between them. CDR1 is MNHEY and CDR2 is SVGAGI in the germline V gene.

DNA for the CDR3: TGTGCCAGCAGCCGGGACAGGGACGAGCAGTACTTC. Its protein product is CASSRDRDEQYF. The gene calls are TRBV11-2 and TRBJ2-7; 9 nucleotides agree with TRBD1. The CDR3 contains 12 residues. Trimming at V came to 5 bases and at J to 5 bases, leaving 1 base not matched to a gene. The V gene's germline CDR1 is SGHAT and CDR2 FQNNGV.